This paragraph reports one T cell receptor beta chain. Its antigen remains unidentified. No base quality information exists; no much larger clone differs at one position. The protocol used for the library was the immunoSEQ multiplex PCR assay. TCRdb took this table from immuneACCESS and kept in-frame rearrangements with V and J called. Such tables lack part of the clones; where checked against another copy, unresolved V genes explain under half of the gap, and the rest is unexplained. Recorded for this sample are roughly 90,000 clones; approximately 78% of them occurred a single time. The ten top clones hold around 10% of the sample. The data belong to a study of control samples from healthy donors and cancer patients (TCRdb year 2020). Sequenced material: blood. This sequence originates from a woman in her sixties or seventies in good health.

The CDR3 sequence is CASSPGTGKIGYTF. The DNA sequence is as follows: TGTGCCAGTAGTCCCGGGACAGGCAAAATTGGCTACACCTTC. The rearranged chain carries TRBV19 and TRBJ1-2; TRBD1 matches 8 bases in the middle. Per the germline V gene (reference sequence), LNHDA is the CDR1 and SQIVND is the CDR2. The CDR3 spans 14 residues, from the cysteine through the phenylalanine. The DNA shown is the 42-base CDR3, in frame from base 1. Trimming takes 5 bases off V and 7 bases off J; junction bases not matched to a gene: 9.